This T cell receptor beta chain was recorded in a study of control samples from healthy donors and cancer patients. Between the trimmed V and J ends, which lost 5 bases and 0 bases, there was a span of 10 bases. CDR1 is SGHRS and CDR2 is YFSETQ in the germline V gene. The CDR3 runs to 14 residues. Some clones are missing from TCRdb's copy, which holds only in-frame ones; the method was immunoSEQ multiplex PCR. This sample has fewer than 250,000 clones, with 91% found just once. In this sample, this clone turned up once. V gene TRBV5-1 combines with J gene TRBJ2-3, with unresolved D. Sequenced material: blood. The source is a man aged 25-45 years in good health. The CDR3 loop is CASSRQTSTDTQYF. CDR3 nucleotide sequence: TGCGCCAGCAGTCGGCAGACTAGCACAGATACGCAGTATTTT.